These T cell receptor beta chains were read from a single sample in a study of blood T cell repertoires in COVID-19. Repertoires were generated with immunoSEQ multiplex PCR, while TCRdb's copy carries only in-frame clones and drops some. The sample has roughly 200,000 clones; 86% are singletons. The sample was PBMCs or T cells enriched from blood (not recorded which). These receptors all stem from a woman in her 40s with acute COVID-19. Both conserved end residues are part of each CDR3. Fields, in order: V gene, D gene, J gene, CDR3 protein. D genes are given only for firm matches.

v_call: TRBV15; d_call: TRBD2; j_call: TRBJ2-1; cdr3_aa: CATSRGEGPRNEQFF
v_call: TRBV5-1; d_call: TRBD2; j_call: TRBJ2-7; cdr3_aa: CASSLEVGGPYEQYF
v_call: TRBV5-1; d_call: TRBD1; j_call: TRBJ2-1; cdr3_aa: CASSLHPGQTYNEQFF
v_call: TRBV28; d_call: -; j_call: TRBJ1-1; cdr3_aa: CASSLPPPTEAFF
v_call: TRBV7-6; d_call: TRBD2; j_call: TRBJ2-7; cdr3_aa: CASSFLPSGRESSYEQYF
v_call: TRBV4-1; d_call: -; j_call: TRBJ1-3; cdr3_aa: CASSREAGNTIYF
v_call: TRBV28; d_call: TRBD2; j_call: TRBJ2-1; cdr3_aa: CASSPSLGAGGPDEQFF
v_call: TRBV10-1; d_call: TRBD1; j_call: TRBJ2-3; cdr3_aa: CASRQYSGTGISGSTDTQYF
v_call: TRBV3-1/TRBV3-2; d_call: -; j_call: TRBJ2-2; cdr3_aa: CASSQIRGRNTGELFF
v_call: TRBV4-3; d_call: TRBD2; j_call: TRBJ2-1; cdr3_aa: CASSPYSGRANEQFF
v_call: TRBV2; d_call: -; j_call: TRBJ2-7; cdr3_aa: CASSEGGPYEQYF
v_call: TRBV11-2; d_call: -; j_call: TRBJ2-7; cdr3_aa: CASSSRLLEEQYF
v_call: TRBV11-2; d_call: -; j_call: TRBJ2-7; cdr3_aa: CASSLGGGEQYF
v_call: TRBV2; d_call: TRBD1; j_call: TRBJ1-6; cdr3_aa: CASRTGDMVGSPLHF
v_call: TRBV13; d_call: -; j_call: TRBJ2-1; cdr3_aa: CASSSPRPDPIADEQFF
v_call: TRBV28; d_call: TRBD1; j_call: TRBJ2-7; cdr3_aa: CASRPTGGLAYEQYF
v_call: TRBV28; d_call: TRBD1; j_call: TRBJ1-2; cdr3_aa: CASSLRDRGGYGYTF
v_call: TRBV27; d_call: TRBD2; j_call: TRBJ2-7; cdr3_aa: CACRTSGSYEQYF
v_call: TRBV18; d_call: TRBD1; j_call: TRBJ1-3; cdr3_aa: CASSQGGSGNTIYF
v_call: TRBV24-1; d_call: TRBD1; j_call: TRBJ1-1; cdr3_aa: CATSAIGDRQGNNTEAFF
v_call: TRBV2; d_call: TRBD1; j_call: TRBJ2-1; cdr3_aa: CASTVEGTGVNEQFF
v_call: TRBV7-9; d_call: -; j_call: TRBJ2-1; cdr3_aa: CASSLFSVSQGGSYNEQFF
v_call: TRBV7-9; d_call: TRBD1; j_call: TRBJ2-7; cdr3_aa: CASSFGGQGAGGGEQYF
v_call: TRBV29-1; d_call: -; j_call: TRBJ2-1; cdr3_aa: CSAQAGTYNEQFF
v_call: TRBV4-3; d_call: -; j_call: TRBJ2-5; cdr3_aa: CASSQSWRLQETQYF
v_call: TRBV24-1; d_call: -; j_call: TRBJ1-3; cdr3_aa: CATSDLNRQGNTIYF
v_call: TRBV2; d_call: -; j_call: TRBJ2-1; cdr3_aa: CASGTARNEQFF
v_call: TRBV7-9; d_call: TRBD2; j_call: TRBJ2-3; cdr3_aa: CASSLAEASGRDTQYF
v_call: TRBV19; d_call: -; j_call: TRBJ2-1; cdr3_aa: CASRTPRENEQFF
v_call: TRBV2; d_call: TRBD2; j_call: TRBJ2-7; cdr3_aa: CASKYQRGSYEQYF
v_call: TRBV7-9; d_call: TRBD1; j_call: TRBJ2-5; cdr3_aa: CASSSPGTGGALETQYF
v_call: TRBV5-5; d_call: TRBD2; j_call: TRBJ2-1; cdr3_aa: CASSLGGAGEYNEQFF
v_call: TRBV19; d_call: TRBD1; j_call: TRBJ2-7; cdr3_aa: CASSKTGAYEQYF
v_call: TRBV20-1; d_call: -; j_call: TRBJ1-2; cdr3_aa: CRLGFGYTF
v_call: TRBV12-3/TRBV12-4; d_call: -; j_call: TRBJ2-2; cdr3_aa: CASSLRGAGELFF
v_call: TRBV19; d_call: -; j_call: TRBJ2-7; cdr3_aa: CASSPWGGTSYEQYF
v_call: TRBV10-3; d_call: TRBD1; j_call: TRBJ2-2; cdr3_aa: CAAQGTGELFF
v_call: TRBV12-1; d_call: -; j_call: TRBJ2-3; cdr3_aa: CASSDRDRGLPDTQYF
v_call: TRBV27; d_call: -; j_call: TRBJ2-7; cdr3_aa: CASSFRDSYEQYF
v_call: TRBV27; d_call: -; j_call: TRBJ2-7; cdr3_aa: CASAPRSHDSYEQYF
v_call: TRBV6-5; d_call: -; j_call: TRBJ1-1; cdr3_aa: CASRDRQPNTEAFF
v_call: TRBV7-9; d_call: -; j_call: TRBJ2-2; cdr3_aa: CASSRDRNTGELFF
v_call: TRBV29-1; d_call: TRBD2; j_call: TRBJ2-7; cdr3_aa: CSVESTSGRYEQYF
v_call: TRBV7-9; d_call: TRBD1; j_call: TRBJ2-2; cdr3_aa: CASSPQGAGTGELFF
v_call: TRBV18; d_call: TRBD1; j_call: TRBJ1-1; cdr3_aa: CASSRRTGDDTEAFF
v_call: TRBV2; d_call: -; j_call: TRBJ1-3; cdr3_aa: CASSPGQLYSGNTIYF
v_call: TRBV3-1/TRBV3-2; d_call: -; j_call: TRBJ1-1; cdr3_aa: CASSQAGRVTEAFF
v_call: TRBV6-5; d_call: TRBD1; j_call: TRBJ1-5; cdr3_aa: CASSSTPGTGALAQHF
v_call: TRBV19; d_call: TRBD2; j_call: TRBJ2-1; cdr3_aa: CASSIAGVAGGSGLYNEQFF
v_call: TRBV15; d_call: -; j_call: TRBJ1-6; cdr3_aa: CATSRDGATTASPLHF
v_call: TRBV7-9; d_call: TRBD2; j_call: TRBJ2-7; cdr3_aa: CASSGLGAGASGSGYEQYF
v_call: TRBV11-3; d_call: -; j_call: TRBJ2-7; cdr3_aa: CASSPGPIFEQYF